The 25 T cell receptor beta chains listed next were all sequenced from one sample in a study of cytotoxic CD8 clonotypes in ibrutinib-treated CLL. The assay was immunoSEQ multiplex PCR, and TCRdb's table has in-frame clones only and misses some. The sample has approximately 130,000 clones, around 84% seen once; the top ten hold 2.5% to 3.5%. Specimen: PBMCs, collected after 24 months of ibrutinib treatment. The receptors stem from a human donor with chronic lymphocytic leukemia.

The rearrangement uses TRBV2 and TRBJ1-5; no firm D call. CDR1 is SNHLY, CDR2 FYNNEI, per germline. The CDR3 extends over 17 amino acids. V was cut by 6 bases and J by 4 bases, with 22 bases left in between. CDR3 nucleotide sequence: TGTGCCAGCAGCTCCGGAAACCAACTGAGTAGGAATCAGCCCCAGCATTTT. Translation: CASSSGNQLSRNQPQHF.

This chain links TRBV29-1 with TRBJ2-3; 7 bases map to TRBD2. Per the germline V gene, CDR1 is SQVTM and CDR2 is ANQGSEA. The V and J ends lost 4 bases and 0 bases, in that order; junction bases with no gene match: 4. The CDR3 has 14 amino acids. The CDR3 protein is CSVASGSSTDTQYF. In nucleotides, the CDR3 is TGCAGCGTTGCTAGCGGATCTAGCACAGATACGCAGTATTTT.

The chain couples TRBV6-5 to TRBJ2-5; TRBD1 matches at 7 bases. Germline V lookup: CDR1 MNHEY, CDR2 SVGAGI. The CDR3 runs 14 residues. V was clipped by 5 bases and J by 2 bases; unmatched bases: 5. CDR3 amino acids: CASSPQDRQETQYF. The DNA for the CDR3 is TGTGCCAGCAGTCCTCAGGACAGGCAAGAGACCCAGTACTTC.

This chain uses TRBV6-1 with TRBJ1-2; D is perhaps TRBD1 (6 bases). The CDR3 has 15 amino acids. Between the trimmed V and J ends, which lost 7 bases and 0 bases, there was a span of 15 bases. Germline CDR1 is MNHNS and CDR2 is SASEGT. As DNA, the CDR3 is TGTGCCAGCACCCCAGACAGGCCTGCTAACTATGGCTACACCTTC. It specifies CASTPDRPANYGYTF.

The rearrangement links TRBV5-4 to TRBJ1-2; D is possibly TRBD1 (5 bases). Germline assignment: CDR1 SGHNT and CDR2 YYREEE (reference sequence). Between the trimmed V and J ends, which lost 3 bases and 8 bases, there was a span of 23 bases. This CDR3 comprises 16 residues. CDR3 sequence: CASSSGRMRGMGGYTF. The DNA for the CDR3 is TGTGCCAGCAGCTCCGGGAGAATGAGGGGAATGGGGGGCTACACCTTC.

The V gene is TRBV4-3, the J gene TRBJ2-2; possibly TRBD1 for D (6 bases). V gave up 1 base and J gave up 1 base, with 13 bases separating them. CDR1 is LGHNA, CDR2 YSLEER, per germline. This CDR3 has 17 residues. The DNA of the CDR3 is TGCGCCAGCAGCCAAGCGGCCCGACAGGAGAACACCGGGGAGCTGTTTTTT. This codes for CASSQAARQENTGELFF.

This chain joins TRBV5-6 and TRBJ1-6; the D gene is possibly TRBD1 (6 bases). The CDR3 totals 15 residues. CDR1 SGHDT and CDR2 YYEEEE come from the germline V gene. Trimming took 6 bases from V and 5 from J, leaving 15 bases between them. The CDR3 protein is CASTPGRGNNSPLHF. CDR3 nucleotides: TGTGCCAGCACCCCTGGGAGGGGGAATAATTCACCCCTCCACTTT.

This clone was counted between two and nine times. The chain carries TRBV7-6 and TRBJ2-1; 11 positions match TRBD1. Germline V gene sequence: CDR1 SGHVS, CDR2 FNYEAQ. The CDR3 covers 18 residues. V dropped 5 bases and J dropped 0; count of bases not matched to a gene: 9. Here the CDR3 reads CASSPGQGARSSYNEQFF. DNA for the CDR3: TGTGCCAGCAGCCCCGGACAGGGGGCTAGATCCTCCTACAATGAGCAGTTCTTC. The variable domain in full, with the rest retrieved from reference TRBV7-6 and TRBJ2-1, is GAGVSQSPRYKVTKRGQDVALRCDPISGHVSLYWYRQALGQGPEFLTYFNYEAQQDKSGLPNDRFSAERPEGSISTLTIQRTEQRDSAMYRCASSPGQGARSSYNEQFFGPGTRLTVL.

The chain combines TRBV5-6 with TRBJ2-2; D not certain. Germline V gene lookup returns CDR1 SGHDT and CDR2 YYEEEE. Between the trimmed V and J ends, which lost 0 bases and 1 base, there was a span of 4 bases. The CDR3 sequence is 14 residues long. DNA of the CDR3: TGTGCCAGCAGCTTGGTCGTGAACACCGGGGAGCTGTTTTTT. Translated: CASSLVVNTGELFF.

Details on this clone: Other DNA sequences in the same sample also yield this CDR3. This chain connects TRBV5-4 to TRBJ1-4; weak D call: TRBD1 (5 bases). From germline, CDR1 is SGHNT and CDR2 YYREEE (reference sequence). This CDR3 is 14 amino acids long. Deletions cut 0 bases from V and 4 bases from J, with 7 bases between. This CDR3 reads CASSLGGSNEKLFF. Written as DNA, the CDR3 is TGTGCCAGCAGCTTGGGGGGGAGTAATGAAAAACTGTTTTTT.

DNA for the CDR3: TGTGCCAGCAGCTTAAGGCCCGCGGGGGCGGGGGCCAACGTCCTGACTTTC. This codes for CASSLRPAGAGANVLTF. V usage is TRBV7-2 and J usage is TRBJ2-6, with D perhaps matching TRBD2 (7 bases). Trimming removed 2 bases from V and 4 bases from J, with 15 bases in between. The CDR3 spans 17 residues. Per germline, CDR1 SGHTA and CDR2 FQGNSA.

The chain links TRBV6-1 to TRBJ1-1, with D tentatively TRBD1 (5 bases). Trimming pared 3 bases from V and 4 bases from J, leaving 18 bases between. In germline, CDR1 is MNHNS, CDR2 SASEGT. The CDR3 is made up of 16 amino acids. CDR3 sequence reads: CASSETRVRFGTEAFF. The CDR3 nucleotides are TGTGCCAGCAGTGAGACCAGGGTGAGGTTTGGCACTGAAGCTTTCTTT.

This chain connects TRBV23-1 to TRBJ2-1; D gene uncertain. TRBV23-1 falls under the ORF class, with uncertain function. V was trimmed by 3 bases and J by 9 bases, leaving 9 bases between them. There are 12 residues in the CDR3. CDR3 in amino acids: CASSHEGGEQFF. In DNA form, the CDR3 reads TGCGCCAGCAGTCATGAAGGCGGTGAGCAGTTCTTC.

This chain connects TRBV5-6 to TRBJ2-5; 9 bases fit TRBD2. J was trimmed by 2 bases and V by 2 bases; bases with no gene match: 1. The length of the CDR3 is 14 residues. Looked up from germline, CDR1 is SGHDT and CDR2 is YYEEEE. The CDR3 nucleotides are TGTGCCAGCAGCTTTACTAGCGGGCAAGAGACCCAGTACTTC. Translation: CASSFTSGQETQYF.

The chain is built from TRBV7-9 and TRBJ2-3; D possibly corresponds to TRBD1 (7 bases). The CDR3 is 16 residues long. Between the trimmed V and J ends, which lost 2 bases and 4 bases, there was a span of 16 bases. Germline CDR1 SEHNR, CDR2 FQNEAQ (reference sequence). CDR3 DNA: TGTGCCAGCAGCTTAATTCTCGGAGGGGGCCCAGATACGCAGTATTTT. Amino acids: CASSLILGGGPDTQYF.

This chain uses TRBV5-1 with TRBJ2-6; D is unresolved. Germline CDR1 SGHRS, CDR2 YFSETQ. V lost 3 bases and J 0 bases, leaving 16 bases between the germline ends. The CDR3 loop spans 18 amino acids. The CDR3 nucleotides read TGCGCCAGCAGCTCGGACCTCAATAAGTTCTCTGGGGCCAACGTCCTGACTTTC. It codes for CASSSDLNKFSGANVLTF.

V usage is TRBV7-2 and J usage is TRBJ1-6; D unresolved. Germline V gene sequence: CDR1 SGHTA, CDR2 FQGNSA. Trimming removed 1 base at V and 14 bases at J, with 15 bases between. CDR3 length equals 14 residues. The CDR3 here is CASSLEVSNSALHF. Written as DNA, the CDR3 is TGTGCCAGCAGCTTAGAGGTCTCTAATTCGGCCCTCCACTTT.

In its sample, this clone was seen a few times. This rearrangement joins TRBV6-4 to TRBJ1-5, with a weak D call TRBD1 (6 bases). Deletions cut 2 bases from V and 7 bases from J, with 9 bases between. Germline V lookup: CDR1 MRHNA, CDR2 SNTAGT. The CDR3 loop spans 13 amino acids. CDR3 coding DNA: TGTGCCAGCAGTGACGGGGGCCGCCAGCCCCAGCATTTT. The encoded protein is CASSDGGRQPQHF.

This chain joins TRBV7-8 and TRBJ2-5; weak D call: TRBD2 (5 bases). The CDR3 runs to 16 residues. The V end lost 2 bases, the J end lost 0 bases, and 13 bases lay between the germline ends. Germline loops: CDR1 SGHVS, CDR2 FQNEAQ. This CDR3 is CASSLTRSANQETQYF. CDR3 bases: TGTGCCAGCAGCTTAACGCGTAGCGCGAACCAAGAGACCCAGTACTTC.

The rearrangement uses TRBV9 and TRBJ1-2; D unresolved. Germline CDR1 SGDLS, CDR2 YYNGEE. The CDR3 contains 15 residues. The V gene lost 2 bases and the J gene lost 4 bases, with 15 bases spanning the gap. The CDR3 region has the DNA TGTGCCAGCAGCGTCGGACGGAATTCCTTCTATGGCTACACCTTC. It encodes CASSVGRNSFYGYTF.

The V call is TRBV5-4, the J call TRBJ2-2, with D tentatively TRBD2 (6 bases). Germline-derived CDR1 and CDR2 are SGHNT and YYREEE (reference sequence). The CDR3 is 14 residues long. The V end was cut by 0 bases, the J end by 4 bases, with 7 bases between. CDR3 DNA sequence: TGTGCCAGCAGCTTGGTGGGGGGCACCGGGGAGCTGTTTTTT. This encodes CASSLVGGTGELFF.

The J gene is TRBJ1-2, the V gene TRBV29-1; no clear D. Germline CDR1 SQVTM, CDR2 ANQGSEA. The CDR3 is made up of 11 amino acids. Trimming took off 2 bases at V and 4 bases at J, with 5 bases between the two ends. The CDR3 region is CSVEFSYGYTF. DNA of the CDR3: TGCAGCGTTGAATTCTCCTATGGCTACACCTTC.

This chain connects TRBV5-6 to TRBJ1-2; unclear D gene. V was clipped by 4 bases and J by 4 bases, with 17 bases between them. In germline, CDR1 is SGHDT, CDR2 YYEEEE. This CDR3 has 15 amino acids. This CDR3 is CASSPVSQQGYGYTF. For the CDR3, the DNA is TGTGCCAGCAGCCCCGTGAGTCAGCAAGGCTATGGCTACACCTTC.

The V and J genes are TRBV27 and TRBJ2-1, with TRBD1 matching over 8 bases. The CDR3 is made up of 14 amino acids. CDR1 and CDR2 from the germline V gene are MNHEY and SMNVEV (reference sequence). Trimming cost V 3 bases and J 8 bases; bases outside gene matches: 6. The CDR3: CASSLDREVYEQFF. The CDR3 coding sequence is TGTGCCAGCAGTTTGGACAGGGAAGTCTATGAGCAGTTCTTC.

In nucleotides, the CDR3 is TGTGCCAGCAGCTTGGCAGACAGTAGCAATCAGCCCCAGCATTTT. Translated, it gives CASSLADSSNQPQHF. This sequence joins TRBV5-5 and TRBJ1-5; D is perhaps TRBD1 (5 bases). The CDR3 length is 15 residues. The V gene's germline CDR1 is SGHKS and CDR2 YYEKEE (reference sequence). V was pared by 0 bases and J by 0 bases, with 7 bases between.